The rows below give T cell receptor beta chains drawn from one sample of a study of shared clonotypes between healthy human individuals. Assay used: immunoSEQ multiplex PCR; TCRdb lists only in-frame clones, some missing. The sample lists 650,000 to 800,000 clones, 92% seen once, with approximately 22% in the top ten. Sequencing was performed on naive CD8+ T cells sorted from blood. These receptors were taken from a man aged 25-45 years in good health. Both conserved end residues are part of each CDR3. D genes are given only for firm matches. Expanded clones are given a class, and other clones once, few, many or no size at all.

clone size	V gene	J gene	D gene	CDR3 DNA	CDR3 protein
-	TRBV28	TRBJ1-5	-	TGTGCCTCAGAGCAGGCCATGAACAATCAGCCCCAGCATTTT	CASEQAMNNQPQHF
-	TRBV7-7	TRBJ1-2	-	TGTGCTAGCAGCTTAATTGGGGGCTACACCTTC	CASSLIGGYTF
-	TRBV6-4	TRBJ2-2	TRBD2	TGTGCCAGCAGTGACTTTCAAGCGGGGGCCGGGGAGCTGTTTTTT	CASSDFQAGAGELFF
-	TRBV5-6	TRBJ2-7	TRBD1	TGTGCCAGCAGCTCAGGACAGGGGTACGAGCAGTACTTC	CASSSGQGYEQYF
-	TRBV20-1	TRBJ2-1	-	TGCAGTGCTAGTGACTACAATGAGCAGTTCTTC	CSASDYNEQFF
-	TRBV27	TRBJ2-2	-	TGTGCCAGCAGTTTTGTTTACCCCAAGAACACCGGGGAGCTGTTTTTT	CASSFVYPKNTGELFF
-	TRBV27	TRBJ2-1	TRBD2	TGTGCCAGCAGTCGAGCGGGAGCTAATGAGCAGTTCTTC	CASSRAGANEQFF
-	TRBV9	TRBJ2-7	TRBD1	TGTGCCAGCAGCACTGGACAGGGCTCCTACGAGCAGTACTTC	CASSTGQGSYEQYF
-	TRBV7-9	TRBJ1-2	TRBD1	TGTGCCAGCAGCCCCGGACAGGGCCCCTATTATGGCTACACCTTC	CASSPGQGPYYGYTF
few	TRBV7-7	TRBJ2-3	TRBD2	TGTGCTAGCAGAAAGGGACTAGCGAACTGCACAGATACGCAGTATTTT	CASRKGLANCTDTQYF
-	TRBV7-8	TRBJ2-1	TRBD2	TGTGCCAGCAGCTTACTAGCGGGAGGGTCCTACAATGAGCAGTTCTTC	CASSLLAGGSYNEQFF
-	TRBV10-3	TRBJ2-7	-	TGTGCCATACAGGACAACTCCTACGAGCAGTACTTC	CAIQDNSYEQYF
-	TRBV9	TRBJ2-1	TRBD2	TGTGCCAGCAGCGTAGGAGAGGCGGGAGTTAGCAATGAGCAGTTCTTC	CASSVGEAGVSNEQFF
once	TRBV14	TRBJ2-1	TRBD2	TGTGCCAGCAGCCCTTCCCCTAGCGGGATATACAATGAGCAGTTCTTC	CASSPSPSGIYNEQFF
-	TRBV19	TRBJ2-1	-	TGTGCCAGTAGTACGGGGGCCCCCTACAATGAGCAGTTCTTC	CASSTGAPYNEQFF
few	TRBV2	TRBJ2-3	TRBD2	TGTGCCAGCAGTGGGGGACTAGGGGATACGCAGTATTTT	CASSGGLGDTQYF
-	TRBV5-1	TRBJ2-7	TRBD2	TGCGCCAGCGGACCGGGACTAGCGGGAGGGCGGTCCTACGAGCAGTACTTC	CASGPGLAGGRSYEQYF
-	TRBV6-6	TRBJ2-2	-	TGTGCCAGCAGTTACTTTCTCGAGGCGAACACCGGGGAGCTGTTTTTT	CASSYFLEANTGELFF
-	TRBV9	TRBJ1-3	-	TGTGCCAGCAGCGGGACGGATGGAAACACCATATATTTT	CASSGTDGNTIYF
-	TRBV28	TRBJ2-7	TRBD1	TGTGCCAGCAGATCGGACAGGCCCCACGAGCAGTACTTC	CASRSDRPHEQYF
-	TRBV10-2	TRBJ2-1	-	TGCGCCAGCAGTGATTACAATGAGCAGTTCTTC	CASSDYNEQFF
-	TRBV2	TRBJ2-7	-	TGTGCCAGCAGTGCGGGTGGTCCCTACGAGCAGTACTTC	CASSAGGPYEQYF
-	TRBV27	TRBJ1-2	TRBD1	TGTGCCAGCAGTTCGGGACAGGGAGGGCTCTATGGCTACACCTTC	CASSSGQGGLYGYTF
-	TRBV28	TRBJ2-3	TRBD1	TGTGCCAGCAGTTCTCGAAGCCCCTTGGACAGGGTGAAAGATACGCAGTATTTT	CASSSRSPLDRVKDTQYF
-	TRBV27	TRBJ2-7	-	TGTGCCAGCTCAGAATTGGGTATTTTATCCTACGAGCAGTACTTC	CASSELGILSYEQYF
-	TRBV9	TRBJ2-7	-	TGTGCCAGCAGCGTAGGAGGTCGAGGGAACGAGCAGTACTTC	CASSVGGRGNEQYF
-	TRBV14	TRBJ2-2	-	TGTGCCAGCAGCCAAAAGACAGCACTGAACACCGGGGAGCTGTTTTTT	CASSQKTALNTGELFF
-	TRBV28	TRBJ2-5	-	TGTGCCAGCAGTCCCGGAGGGGAGGTCATCAAAGAGACCCAGTACTTC	CASSPGGEVIKETQYF
-	TRBV11-3	TRBJ2-1	-	TGTGCCAGCAAACCAGGGGGGACCTACAATGAGCAGTTCTTC	CASKPGGTYNEQFF
-	TRBV28	TRBJ2-7	TRBD2	TGTGCCAGCAGTTTACTAGCGGGAGGGGGAGAGCAGTACTTC	CASSLLAGGGEQYF
-	TRBV27	TRBJ2-7	-	TGTGCCAGCAGTTTCGGTCAGGGCTCCTACGAGCAGTACTTC	CASSFGQGSYEQYF
-	TRBV9	TRBJ2-1	-	TGTGCCAGCAGCGTTAAGGGGATTGGCAGGGGGGACCCTTACAATGAGCAGTTCTTC	CASSVKGIGRGDPYNEQFF
-	TRBV7-9	TRBJ2-7	TRBD2	TGTGCCAGCAGCTCAGCCGGGACTAGCGTAGGCTCCTACGAGCAGTACTTC	CASSSAGTSVGSYEQYF
-	TRBV29-1	TRBJ2-6	-	TGCGCGGTGAGGGGGGTCTTTGGGGCCAACGTCCTGACTTTC	CAVRGVFGANVLTF
-	TRBV4-1	TRBJ2-7	-	TGCGCCAGCAGCCAACAAACGGGGCTCTCCTACGAGCAGTACTTC	CASSQQTGLSYEQYF
-	TRBV7-9	TRBJ1-2	-	TGTGCCAGCAGCCAAGACGGGGGGTCCCTCTATGGCTACACCTTC	CASSQDGGSLYGYTF
-	TRBV27	TRBJ2-7	-	TGTGCCAGCAGGTTGGGCTACGAGCAGTACTTC	CASRLGYEQYF
-	TRBV11-2	TRBJ2-2	TRBD2	TGTGCCAGCAGCCCTATTAATCCGGGACTAGCGGGAAGGAGGCAGCTGTTTTTT	CASSPINPGLAGRRQLFF
once	TRBV7-8	TRBJ2-7	-	TGTGCCAGCAGCCCCAGGAGCGGTGGGTCCTACGAGCAGTACTTC	CASSPRSGGSYEQYF
-	TRBV4-2	TRBJ2-5	TRBD2	TGTGCCAGCAGCCAAACTCCCGGGACTAGCGGGATAGCCCAAGAGACCCAGTACTTC	CASSQTPGTSGIAQETQYF